This T cell receptor beta chain appears in the sequencing data of a study of Ad26.COV2.S vaccination and SARS-CoV-2 variants. Clones were sequenced by immunoSEQ multiplex PCR, and TCRdb holds only the in-frame ones, with some missing. The sample contains about 350,000 clones, 65% to 90% of which appear only once. Treatment of the sample: about 20 received Ad26.COV2.S at low or high dose, single or two shots; five or six received placebo; per-sample allocation not given. Sampling was performed 63 days after the first vaccine or placebo injection. With 1 base clipped from V and 8 bases from J, the junction kept 7 bases outside the gene matches. The CDR3 is 16 amino acids. The germline V gene has CDR1 SGHVS and CDR2 FQNEAQ.

The sequence was collected from a person aged 18-65 years who received the Ad26.COV2.S COVID-19 vaccine or a placebo. This specimen consisted of peripheral blood, obtained in a trial of Ad26.COV2.S vaccine versus placebo. The chain is built from TRBV7-8 and TRBJ2-1; 11 bases align to TRBD2. The chain's CDR3 is CASSLDVAGGGYEQFF. CDR3 DNA sequence: TGTGCCAGCAGCTTAGACGTAGCGGGAGGGGGCTATGAGCAGTTCTTC.